This is a list of T cell receptor beta chains from one sample in a study of blood T cells in healthy people across ages. MiXCR, run by TCRdb on the 5' RACE reads, gives a single entry per CDR3 protein. The table shows over a million distinct CDR3 sequences, with roughly 43% occurring only once. The sequencing input was blood. The receptor source for this set is a woman between 18 and 29 years old in good health. CDR3s include the opening cysteine and the closing phenylalanine or tryptophan. D genes are given only for firm matches. Only some rows state a clone size, as once, few, many or a class for expanded clones.

v_call: TRBV7-6; clone_size: -; d_call: -; j_call: TRBJ1-4; cdr3_aa: CASTVERGVEKLFF; cdr3_nt: TGTGCCAGCACTGTAGAGAGGGGGGTTGAAAAACTGTTTTTT
v_call: TRBV20-1; clone_size: many; d_call: TRBD2; j_call: TRBJ2-1; cdr3_aa: CSARGLAGDNEQFF; cdr3_nt: TGCAGTGCTAGGGGACTAGCGGGAGATAATGAGCAGTTCTTC
v_call: TRBV4-3; clone_size: once; d_call: -; j_call: TRBJ1-2; cdr3_aa: CASSPRIPFGGYTF; cdr3_nt: TGCGCCAGCAGCCCACGGATTCCGTTCGGTGGCTACACCTTC
v_call: TRBV28; clone_size: -; d_call: TRBD2; j_call: TRBJ2-5; cdr3_aa: CASSHLTSGREETQYF; cdr3_nt: TGTGCCAGCAGTCACCTGACTAGCGGGAGGGAAGAGACCCAGTACTTC
v_call: TRBV29-1; clone_size: -; d_call: -; j_call: TRBJ2-2; cdr3_aa: CSAHEGAGELFF; cdr3_nt: TGCAGCGCTCACGAGGGCGCCGGGGAGCTGTTTTTT
v_call: TRBV12-3/TRBV12-4; clone_size: many; d_call: -; j_call: TRBJ1-1; cdr3_aa: CASSFDRNTEAFF; cdr3_nt: TGTGCCAGCAGCTTCGACAGGAACACTGAAGCTTTCTTT
v_call: TRBV20-1; clone_size: -; d_call: -; j_call: TRBJ1-1; cdr3_aa: CSARDYGGNTEAFF; cdr3_nt: TGCAGTGCTAGAGATTACGGCGGGAACACTGAAGCTTTCTTT
v_call: TRBV7-2; clone_size: -; d_call: -; j_call: TRBJ2-1; cdr3_aa: CASSPEGYPYNEQFF; cdr3_nt: TGTGCCAGCAGTCCGGAGGGGTACCCCTACAATGAGCAGTTCTTC
v_call: TRBV18; clone_size: once; d_call: -; j_call: TRBJ1-2; cdr3_aa: CASSPSTERINYGYTF; cdr3_nt: TGTGCCAGCTCACCCTCTACAGAACGAATCAACTATGGCTACACCTTC
v_call: TRBV12-3/TRBV12-4; clone_size: -; d_call: TRBD2; j_call: TRBJ2-3; cdr3_aa: CASSLEGLAGADVQYF; cdr3_nt: TGTGCCAGCAGTTTAGAAGGGCTAGCGGGAGCAGATGTGCAGTATTTT
v_call: TRBV10-1; clone_size: -; d_call: -; j_call: TRBJ2-5; cdr3_aa: CASSSRFGETQYF; cdr3_nt: TGCGCCAGCAGTTCTAGGTTTGGGGAGACCCAGTACTTC
v_call: TRBV15; clone_size: -; d_call: -; j_call: TRBJ1-1; cdr3_aa: CATSRDPGARTEAFF; cdr3_nt: TGTGCCACCAGCAGAGATCCTGGGGCTCGAACTGAAGCTTTCTTT
v_call: TRBV29-1; clone_size: few; d_call: TRBD1; j_call: TRBJ1-2; cdr3_aa: CSVGTGVDGYTF; cdr3_nt: TGCAGCGTCGGGACAGGGGTAGATGGCTACACCTTC
v_call: TRBV29-1; clone_size: few; d_call: -; j_call: TRBJ2-3; cdr3_aa: CSGGEGSLTDTQYF; cdr3_nt: TGCAGCGGGGGTGAGGGGTCCCTCACAGATACGCAGTATTTT
v_call: TRBV3-1; clone_size: -; d_call: -; j_call: TRBJ2-5; cdr3_aa: CASSQLKGTQYF; cdr3_nt: TGTGCCAGCAGCCAACTGAAGGGGACCCAGTACTTC
v_call: TRBV6-5; clone_size: -; d_call: -; j_call: TRBJ1-2; cdr3_aa: CASSYGDGNGYTF; cdr3_nt: TGTGCCAGCAGTTACGGGGACGGGAATGGCTACACCTTC
v_call: TRBV6-5; clone_size: -; d_call: -; j_call: TRBJ2-6; cdr3_aa: CASSYRWVGSGANVLTF; cdr3_nt: TGTGCCAGCAGTTACCGGTGGGTGGGGAGCGGGGCCAACGTCCTGACTTTC
v_call: TRBV6-2/TRBV6-3; clone_size: once; d_call: TRBD2; j_call: TRBJ2-2; cdr3_aa: CASSPAGGSGELFF; cdr3_nt: TGTGCCAGCAGCCCAGCGGGGGGTAGCGGGGAGCTGTTTTTT
v_call: TRBV29-1; clone_size: -; d_call: -; j_call: TRBJ1-2; cdr3_aa: CSVESRGWGYTF; cdr3_nt: TGCAGCGTTGAGTCAAGGGGCTGGGGCTACACCTTC
v_call: TRBV20-1; clone_size: -; d_call: TRBD1; j_call: TRBJ2-7; cdr3_aa: CSGAGTGETYEQYF; cdr3_nt: TGCAGTGGTGCCGGGACAGGGGAAACCTACGAGCAGTACTTC
v_call: TRBV7-2; clone_size: -; d_call: -; j_call: TRBJ1-2; cdr3_aa: CASSPELGIYGYTF; cdr3_nt: TGTGCCAGCAGCCCCGAACTCGGGATCTATGGCTACACCTTC
v_call: TRBV5-1; clone_size: many; d_call: -; j_call: TRBJ1-2; cdr3_aa: CASSLDSWDTHGYTF; cdr3_nt: TGCGCCAGCAGCTTGGATAGTTGGGACACCCATGGCTACACCTTC
v_call: TRBV9; clone_size: -; d_call: -; j_call: TRBJ1-1; cdr3_aa: CASSGAEGLVEKAFF; cdr3_nt: TGTGCCAGCAGTGGGGCCGAGGGGTTAGTGGAAAAAGCTTTCTTT
v_call: TRBV28; clone_size: -; d_call: TRBD1; j_call: TRBJ1-2; cdr3_aa: CASSLTGTGGGGYTF; cdr3_nt: TGTGCCAGCAGTTTAACCGGGACAGGGGGCGGGGGCTACACCTTC
v_call: TRBV7-9; clone_size: -; d_call: -; j_call: TRBJ2-4; cdr3_aa: CASSLKEAEFTKNIQYF; cdr3_nt: TGTGCCAGCAGCCTAAAGGAGGCGGAATTTACCAAAAACATTCAGTACTTC
v_call: TRBV12-3/TRBV12-4; clone_size: -; d_call: -; j_call: TRBJ2-5; cdr3_aa: CASSVNDQETQYF; cdr3_nt: TGTGCCAGCAGTGTAAACGACCAAGAGACCCAGTACTTC
v_call: TRBV4-1; clone_size: -; d_call: -; j_call: TRBJ2-3; cdr3_aa: CASSQAWQSADTQYF; cdr3_nt: TGCGCCAGCAGCCAAGCATGGCAGTCCGCAGATACGCAGTATTTT
v_call: TRBV7-9; clone_size: -; d_call: TRBD1; j_call: TRBJ1-2; cdr3_aa: CASSLGQGHYTF; cdr3_nt: TGTGCCAGCAGCCTCGGACAGGGACACTACACCTTC
v_call: TRBV20-1; clone_size: -; d_call: TRBD1; j_call: TRBJ1-1; cdr3_aa: CSAAGQGTEAFF; cdr3_nt: TGCAGTGCCGCTGGACAGGGGACTGAAGCTTTCTTT
v_call: TRBV6-5; clone_size: few; d_call: -; j_call: TRBJ2-3; cdr3_aa: CASMGAAITDTQYF; cdr3_nt: TGTGCCAGCATGGGGGCAGCTATCACAGATACGCAGTATTTT
v_call: TRBV29-1; clone_size: few; d_call: -; j_call: TRBJ2-7; cdr3_aa: CSVEQGYEQYF; cdr3_nt: TGCAGCGTTGAACAGGGCTACGAGCAGTACTTC
v_call: TRBV28; clone_size: -; d_call: -; j_call: TRBJ2-5; cdr3_aa: CASTRTGRNRETQYF; cdr3_nt: TGTGCCAGCACCAGAACGGGGAGGAACCGGGAGACCCAGTACTTC
v_call: TRBV5-1; clone_size: few; d_call: -; j_call: TRBJ1-2; cdr3_aa: CASSLGDTNYGYTF; cdr3_nt: TGCGCCAGCAGCTTGGGAGATACTAACTATGGCTACACCTTC
v_call: TRBV6-5; clone_size: -; d_call: TRBD1; j_call: TRBJ1-6; cdr3_aa: CASRVPRDRNSPLHF; cdr3_nt: TGTGCCAGCAGGGTCCCCCGGGACAGAAATTCACCCCTCCACTTT
v_call: TRBV30; clone_size: -; d_call: TRBD1; j_call: TRBJ1-1; cdr3_aa: CAWSTGTGVFGTEAFF; cdr3_nt: TGTGCCTGGAGCACCGGGACAGGAGTTTTTGGCACTGAAGCTTTCTTT
v_call: TRBV20-1; clone_size: -; d_call: -; j_call: TRBJ2-7; cdr3_aa: CSARWGFSYEQYF; cdr3_nt: TGCAGTGCTAGGTGGGGCTTCTCCTACGAGCAGTACTTC
v_call: TRBV7-9; clone_size: -; d_call: TRBD2; j_call: TRBJ2-1; cdr3_aa: CASSLPWLSGSSYNEQFF; cdr3_nt: TGTGCCAGCAGCTTACCTTGGCTTAGCGGGAGTTCCTACAATGAGCAGTTCTTC
v_call: TRBV29-1; clone_size: -; d_call: -; j_call: TRBJ1-2; cdr3_aa: CSVEDLQGDGYTF; cdr3_nt: TGCAGCGTTGAAGATCTCCAGGGCGATGGCTACACCTTC
v_call: TRBV25-1; clone_size: few; d_call: -; j_call: TRBJ1-2; cdr3_aa: CASSDQYPGLGNGGYTF; cdr3_nt: TGTGCCAGCAGTGACCAATACCCGGGCCTTGGTAATGGTGGCTACACCTTC